This note documents a single T cell receptor (beta chain) sequence. The record originates from a study of blood T cells in healthy people across ages. A second about 6 to 11 cycle PCR used barcoded and J-beta primers. TCRdb processed the 5' RACE reads anew with MiXCR; each CDR3 protein has one entry. The table lists over 750,000 distinct CDR3 sequences, approximately 25% of them singletons, with just under 9.5% in the top ten. These data are also associated with another study on T cells of mothers and their children. This second report adds: Slightly higher, non-significant overlap characterized related mother-child pairs relative to unrelated pairs.

Sequences were obtained from blood. This sequence originates from a boy under 18 in good health.

Written as DNA, the CDR3 is TGCGCCAGCAGTCGCCCGGGACAGAAAGTCGAGCAGTACTTC. Translating it yields CASSRPGQKVEQYF. The chain has TRBV23-1 and TRBJ2-5, with TRBD1 identical over 7 bases. Gene TRBJ2-7 matches the end of the DNA better, so the J call may be wrong. TRBV23-1 is an ORF for which the function is uncertain. CDR3 length: 14 residues.